This TCR beta chain was profiled in a study of blood T cell repertoires in COVID-19. Overall study: Samples representing acute and convalescent COVID-19 were sourced from the United States, Italy and Spain. T cells, B-cell-depleted T cells, or PBMCs provided the cDNA or gDNA that served as material.

In Seattle, patients joined the study during active infection and were tracked longitudinally. Sequenced by immunoSEQ multiplex PCR; TCRdb stores in-frame clones only, minus some. Of over 250,000 clones in the sample, approximately 86% were seen once. The ends were cut back, 3 bases at V and 2 bases at J, with 14 bases in the middle. This CDR3 has 15 residues. Germline CDR1 is SGHAT and CDR2 is FQNNGV. Material: peripheral blood. The TCR comes from a woman aged 70 to 79 with COVID-19, enrolled during active disease. The chain has TRBV11-2 and TRBJ2-7; TRBD2 might be the D (6 bases). The CDR3 here is CASSFFASVTYEQYF. The CDR3 nucleotides are TGTGCCAGCAGCTTTTTTGCTAGCGTCACCTACGAGCAGTACTTC.